Below, 19 T cell receptor beta chains from the same sample are listed, as sequenced in a study of T cell changes during pregnancy in multiple sclerosis. Sequencing used immunoSEQ multiplex PCR; TCRdb keeps in-frame clones, though not all of them. The repertoire has approximately 100,000 clones, 94% of them found once; the top ten carry approximately 1%. The source material was peripheral blood, sampled before pregnancy. All receptors come from a female donor with multiple sclerosis, enrolled in a pregnancy study.

V is TRBV30 and J is TRBJ1-5; the match to TRBD1 covers 9 bases. The junction had 6 bases not matched to a gene; V was cut back by 0 bases and J by 12 bases. CDR3 length: 13 amino acids. Germline assignment: CDR1 GTSNPN and CDR2 SVGIG (reference sequence). In DNA, the CDR3 is TGTGCCTGGAGTGTAACAACAGGGGGCGTCCAGCATTTT. Translated: CAWSVTTGGVQHF.

The rearrangement links TRBV7-8 to TRBJ2-1; the D gene is possibly TRBD1 (5 bases). Germline lookup yields CDR1 SGHVS and CDR2 FQNEAQ. This CDR3 comprises 16 residues. Trimming pared 1 base from V and 7 bases from J, leaving 17 bases between. CDR3 nucleotides: TGTGCCAGCAGCTTAGGAGTCGTGGTCAGGACAAATGAGCAGTTCTTC. It specifies CASSLGVVVRTNEQFF.

The chain has TRBV27 and TRBJ1-4, with TRBD1 matching 8 bases. The length of the CDR3 is 15 residues. Germline CDR1 MNHEY, CDR2 SMNVEV (reference sequence). V shed 5 bases, J shed 1 base, and the junction held 3 bases outside the gene matches. In nucleotides, the CDR3 is TGTGCCAGCAGTCCCAGGGGGCTAACTAATGAAAAACTGTTTTTT. This sequence encodes CASSPRGLTNEKLFF.

V usage is TRBV7-9 and J usage is TRBJ1-3; the D gene is possibly TRBD1 (6 bases). Germline lookup yields CDR1 SEHNR and CDR2 FQNEAQ (reference sequence). V lost 1 base to trimming and J lost 0 bases, with 7 bases between them. The CDR3 is 15 amino acids. This chain's CDR3 is CASSLGTDSGNTIYF. CDR3 nucleotide sequence: TGTGCCAGCAGCTTAGGGACAGACTCTGGAAACACCATATATTTT.

The chain employs TRBV27 and TRBJ2-5; weak D call: TRBD2 (6 bases). The CDR3 is 13 amino acids. CDR1 and CDR2 from the germline V gene are MNHEY and SMNVEV (reference sequence). Trimming removed 6 bases from V and 5 bases from J, with 13 bases in between. CDR3 DNA: TGTGCCAGCAGCCTAGGAGGGACGGAGACCCAGTACTTC. It is translated as CASSLGGTETQYF.

CDR3 nucleotides: TGTGCCAGCACCCCGGACAGGGAAGAGACCCAGTACTTC. Translating it yields CASTPDREETQYF. The chain employs TRBV2 and TRBJ2-5, with TRBD1 matching 8 bases. Germline V gene lookup returns CDR1 SNHLY and CDR2 FYNNEI. After removal of 7 bases from V and 3 bases from J, the junction contained 4 bases not matched to a gene. This CDR3 spans 13 amino acids.

V is TRBV18 and J is TRBJ2-1, with D unresolved. The V gene's germline CDR1 is KGHSH and CDR2 LQKENI. This CDR3 contains 13 residues. V was clipped by 2 bases and J by 8 bases, with 10 bases between them. CDR3 DNA: TGTGCCAGCTCACCAGGTTTGAGCTATGAGCAGTTCTTC. It translates to CASSPGLSYEQFF. The entire variable domain, with the rest obtained from reference TRBV18 and TRBJ2-1, is as follows: NAGVMQNPRHLVRRRGQEARLRCSPMKGHSHVYWYRQLPEEGLKFMVYLQKENIIDESGMPKERFSAEFPKEGPSILRIQQVVRGDSAAYFCASSPGLSYEQFFGPGTRLTVL.

V usage is TRBV6-4 and J usage is TRBJ1-2, with 8 bases aligning to TRBD1. The germline V gene encodes CDR1 MRHNA and CDR2 SNTAGT. This CDR3 comprises 14 residues. The ends lost 3 bases at V and 4 bases at J; junction bases unmatched: 4. Written as DNA, the CDR3 is TGTGCCAGCAGTGAGGACAGGGATGGCTATGGCTACACCTTC. This encodes CASSEDRDGYGYTF.

The chain carries TRBV4-1 and TRBJ1-2; D call uncertain. Trimming pared 4 bases from V and 0 bases from J, leaving 6 bases between. The CDR3 length is 13 residues. CDR1 and CDR2 from the germline V gene are MGHRA and YSYEKL. The CDR3 loop reads CASSLTANYGYTF. CDR3 nucleotide sequence: TGCGCCAGCAGCCTAACAGCTAACTATGGCTACACCTTC.

This chain joins TRBV7-9 and TRBJ2-7; TRBD1 matches 9 bases. V was clipped by 5 bases and J by 3 bases; unmatched bases: 8. The CDR3 covers 15 residues. Germline lookup yields CDR1 SEHNR and CDR2 FQNEAQ (reference sequence). The CDR3 region is CASSTPGQGLYEQYF. The CDR3 coding sequence is TGTGCCAGCAGCACGCCGGGACAGGGCCTCTACGAGCAGTACTTC.

The chain uses TRBV5-4 and TRBJ1-1; possible D gene TRBD1, 5 bases. Trimming took off 4 bases at V and 5 bases at J, with 18 bases between the two ends. Germline lookup yields CDR1 SGHNT and CDR2 YYREEE (reference sequence). This CDR3 region has 15 residues. The CDR3 sequence: CASSPDNGGGTEAFF. The CDR3 DNA reads TGTGCCAGCAGCCCCGACAACGGCGGGGGGACTGAAGCTTTCTTT.

The V and J genes are TRBV5-1 and TRBJ1-2, with D possibly being TRBD1 (6 bases). Trimming took off 0 bases at V and 4 bases at J, with 13 bases between the two ends. Germline CDR1 and CDR2: SGHRS and YFSETQ. This CDR3 is built from 15 residues. The CDR3 region is CASSLEGPGAYGYTF. In DNA form, the CDR3 reads TGCGCCAGCAGCTTGGAGGGCCCAGGGGCCTATGGCTACACCTTC.

The chain joins TRBV30 to TRBJ1-5; a possible D gene is TRBD1 (5 bases). The CDR3 contains 15 residues. The V end lost 0 bases, the J end lost 3 bases, and 12 bases lay between the germline ends. Germline CDR1 GTSNPN, CDR2 SVGIG (reference sequence). CDR3 residues: CAWSVAGGPNQPQHF. In DNA form, the CDR3 reads TGTGCCTGGAGTGTCGCGGGGGGACCCAATCAGCCCCAGCATTTT.

The chain is built from TRBV6-1 and TRBJ1-5; TRBD1 is a possible D gene (6 bases). Germline CDR1 MNHNS, CDR2 SASEGT. Trimming took off 1 base at V and 0 bases at J, with 10 bases between the two ends. The CDR3 consists of 16 residues. The CDR3 loop is CASSEGEGGSNQPQHF. The CDR3 DNA reads TGTGCCAGCAGTGAAGGTGAAGGGGGTAGCAATCAGCCCCAGCATTTT.

This chain uses TRBV19 with TRBJ1-2, with a possible D match to TRBD1 (5 bases). This CDR3 region has 13 residues. V was trimmed by 6 bases and J by 3 bases, leaving 11 bases between them. Germline CDR1 reads LNHDA; CDR2 reads SQIVND (reference sequence). In nucleotides, the CDR3 is TGTGCCAGTAGCCCGACAGTTGACTATGGCTACACCTTC. The encoded protein is CASSPTVDYGYTF.

V is TRBV11-2 and J is TRBJ2-7, with 8 bases lining up with TRBD2. The germline V gene encodes CDR1 SGHAT and CDR2 FQNNGV. The J segment lost 3 bases and the V segment lost 0 bases, leaving 4 bases of the junction unmatched. This CDR3 has 15 residues. The CDR3 DNA is TGTGCCAGCAGCTTAGATAGGACTAGCATCTACGAGCAGTACTTC. This translates into CASSLDRTSIYEQYF.

This sequence joins TRBV5-6 and TRBJ2-2, with 14 bases identical to TRBD2. Trimming cost V 4 bases and J 7 bases; bases outside gene matches: 6. Germline V gene data show CDR1 as SGHDT and CDR2 as YYEEEE. The CDR3 sequence is 16 residues long. DNA of the CDR3: TGTGCCAGCAGCCCGGGACTAGCGGGAGAGGGCGGGGAGCTGTTTTTT. It yields the protein CASSPGLAGEGGELFF.

The chain links TRBV5-6 to TRBJ1-5; D is undetermined. Germline assignment: CDR1 SGHDT and CDR2 YYEEEE. Trimming left V 0 bases short and J 0 bases short, with 10 bases between. CDR3 length equals 16 residues. This chain's CDR3 is CASSLASGYSNQPQHF. CDR3 sequence (DNA): TGTGCCAGCAGCTTGGCGTCGGGGTATAGCAATCAGCCCCAGCATTTT.

In its sample, this clone was seen once. V usage is TRBV19 and J usage is TRBJ2-3; D uncertain. V shed 6 bases and J shed 5 bases, with 9 bases lying between them. The V gene's germline CDR1 is LNHDA and CDR2 SQIVND (reference sequence). The CDR3 covers 12 residues. CDR3 DNA: TGTGCCAGTAGAAGAGGTGGAGATACGCAGTATTTT. It yields the protein CASRRGGDTQYF.